These 3 T cell receptor beta chains share one sample of origin, sequenced in a study of blood T cell repertoires in COVID-19. Repertoires were generated with immunoSEQ multiplex PCR, while TCRdb's copy carries only in-frame clones and drops some. This table has approximately 59,000 clones, over 65% appearing once. Sequenced sample: peripheral blood. These receptors were taken from a man aged 40-49 years with active COVID-19.

The V gene is TRBV5-1, the J gene TRBJ2-2; D perhaps matches TRBD1 (6 bases). Between the trimmed V and J ends, which lost 5 bases and 0 bases, there was a span of 14 bases. Germline V gene sequence: CDR1 SGHRS, CDR2 YFSETQ. CDR3 size: 16 residues. CDR3 residues: CASRPTGNANTGELFF. In DNA, the CDR3 is TGCGCCAGCAGACCGACAGGAAACGCGAACACCGGGGAGCTGTTTTTT.

V gene TRBV9 combines with J gene TRBJ2-1; D is undetermined. From germline, CDR1 is SGDLS and CDR2 YYNGEE. This CDR3 is 15 amino acids long. V dropped 2 bases and J dropped 0 bases, with 9 bases sitting between them. CDR3 nucleotides: TGTGCCAGCAGCGTGCAGACACGCTCCTACAATGAGCAGTTCTTC. Its protein product is CASSVQTRSYNEQFF.

V and J are TRBV5-8 and TRBJ2-3, with 7 bases lining up with TRBD2. The CDR3 totals 13 residues. Germline V CDR1 and CDR2: SGHTS, YDEGEE. The junction had 3 bases not matched to a gene; V was cut back by 5 bases and J by 3 bases. CDR3 sequence: CASRAGGTDTQYF. The CDR3 DNA follows: TGTGCCAGCAGGGCCGGGGGGACAGATACGCAGTATTTT.